This T cell receptor beta chain was recorded in a study of response to subunit inactivated influenza vaccine. General observations from the study: Seasonal influenza vaccination, on each occasion, was suggested by the authors to recruit few new T cells.

One entry per CDR3 protein, called by TCRdb with MiXCR from the RT-PCR reads. The table shows over 750,000 distinct CDR3 sequences, with roughly 20% occurring only once. To note about this clonotype: No antigen is known for it.

CDR1 LNHDA and CDR2 SQIVND come from the germline V gene (reference sequence). The CDR3 length is 14 residues. The trim removed 5 bases at V and 9 bases at J, leaving 11 bases unmatched. Sample: PBMCs from blood, taken less than 6 days after vaccination. The receptor was derived from a man aged 50 to 60 who received an inactivated influenza vaccine. The rearrangement joins TRBV19 to TRBJ2-7; the match to TRBD2 covers 9 bases. DNA of the CDR3: TGTGCCAGTAGTGCCGACAGAGGACTAGCGTTGCAGTACTTC. Amino acid sequence: CASSADRGLALQYF.